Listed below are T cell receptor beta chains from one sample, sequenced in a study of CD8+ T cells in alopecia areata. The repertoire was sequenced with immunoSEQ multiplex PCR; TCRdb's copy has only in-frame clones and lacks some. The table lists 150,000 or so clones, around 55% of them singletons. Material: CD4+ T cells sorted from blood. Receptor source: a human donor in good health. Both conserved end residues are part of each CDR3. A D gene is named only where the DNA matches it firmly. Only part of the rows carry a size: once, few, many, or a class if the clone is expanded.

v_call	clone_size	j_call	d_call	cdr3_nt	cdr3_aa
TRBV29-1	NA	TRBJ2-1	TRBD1	TGCAGCGTTCGAGACAGGGGGCAAAGGTCCTACAATGAGCAGTTCTTC	CSVRDRGQRSYNEQFF
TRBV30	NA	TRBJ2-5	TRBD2	TGTGCCTGGAGTGCTCTAGCGGGAGTAGCAGAGACCCAGTACTTC	CAWSALAGVAETQYF
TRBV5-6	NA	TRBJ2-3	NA	TGTGCCAGCAGCTTGAACGGCGGGGCCACAGATACGCAGTATTTT	CASSLNGGATDTQYF
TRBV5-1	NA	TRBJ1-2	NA	TGCGCCAGCAGCTTGGGGCAGACCTATGGCTACACCTTC	CASSLGQTYGYTF
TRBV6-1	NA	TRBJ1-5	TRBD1	TGTGCCAGCAGTGAGGGACAGATAAATCAGCCCCAGCATTTT	CASSEGQINQPQHF
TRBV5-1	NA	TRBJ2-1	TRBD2	TGCGCCAGCAGCTCGGGACTAGCGGCCTCGGGGGAGCAGTTCTTC	CASSSGLAASGEQFF
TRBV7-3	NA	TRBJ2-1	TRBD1	TGTGCCAGCAGCTCCCCGACAGGGTCGAAGTTCTTC	CASSSPTGSKFF
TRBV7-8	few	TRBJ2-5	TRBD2	TGTGCCAGCAGCCAGAGCGGGAGGTCTTGGTGGGAGACCCAGTACTTC	CASSQSGRSWWETQYF
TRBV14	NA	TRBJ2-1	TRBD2	TGTGCCAGCAGCCAAGAATGGCTAGCGGGAGTTAATGAGCAGTTCTTC	CASSQEWLAGVNEQFF
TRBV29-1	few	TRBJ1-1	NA	TGCAGCGTTGACAGGACAGCGAACACTGAAGCTTTCTTT	CSVDRTANTEAFF
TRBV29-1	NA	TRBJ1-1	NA	TGCAGCGTTGTATCTAGGACAACAAACACTGAAGCTTTCTTT	CSVVSRTTNTEAFF
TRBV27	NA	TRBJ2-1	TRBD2	TGTGCCAGCAGACGTAAGACCGGGACTAGCGGCCACAATGAGCAGTTCTTC	CASRRKTGTSGHNEQFF
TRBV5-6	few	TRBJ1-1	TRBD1	TGTGCCAGCAGCCGGGACAGGGGCGCTATAATGAACACTGAAGCTTTCTTT	CASSRDRGAIMNTEAFF
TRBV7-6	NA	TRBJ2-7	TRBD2	TGTGCCAGCAGCTTAGCGAGTCTGGCTAGCGGGACCTCCTACGAGCAGTACTTC	CASSLASLASGTSYEQYF
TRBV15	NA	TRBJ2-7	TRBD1	TGTGCCACCAGCACGGACAGGAGCTCCTACGAGCAGTACTTC	CATSTDRSSYEQYF
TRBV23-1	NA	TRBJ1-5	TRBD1	TGCGCCAGCAGTCACCTCCCGACAGGGTGCCTGTGTACCAATCAGCCCCAGCATTTT	CASSHLPTGCLCTNQPQHF
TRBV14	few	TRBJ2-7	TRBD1	TGTGCCAGCAGCCAACGACAGGGGGATGTCGACGAGCAGTACTTC	CASSQRQGDVDEQYF
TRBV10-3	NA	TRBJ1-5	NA	TGTGCCATCAGTGATCAGAATAGCAATCAGCCCCAGCATTTT	CAISDQNSNQPQHF
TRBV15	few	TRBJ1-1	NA	TGTGCCACCAGTCCGAGGGGCGCCGGGGACTACACTGAAGCTTTCTTT	CATSPRGAGDYTEAFF
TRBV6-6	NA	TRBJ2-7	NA	TGTGCCAGCAGGGACTCTGCCTACGAGCAGTACTTC	CASRDSAYEQYF
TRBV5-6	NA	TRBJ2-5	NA	TGTGCCAGCAGCTTGGTGTCAGAAGAGACCCAGTACTTC	CASSLVSEETQYF
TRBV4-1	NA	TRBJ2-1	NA	TGCGCCAGCAGCCAAGACCCATTGAGGAATGAGCAGTTCTTC	CASSQDPLRNEQFF
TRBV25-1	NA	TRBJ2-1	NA	TGTGCCACCGGGACATATTACAATGAGCAGTTCTTC	CATGTYYNEQFF
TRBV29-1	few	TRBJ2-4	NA	TGCAGCGTTGTGGCGGACCTCTTCAAAAACATTCAGTACTTC	CSVVADLFKNIQYF